This entry concerns a single T cell receptor (beta chain). Its matching antigen is unknown. Researchers ran the PCR with 60 Vbeta and 13 Jbeta primers. Repertoires were generated with immunoSEQ multiplex PCR, while TCRdb's copy carries only in-frame clones and drops some. The repertoire holds around 100,000 clones, with around 74% as singletons. The data are from a study of cytomegalovirus exposure and HLA in healthy donors. Study-level results: A missense variant in DCLRE1C was later tied to TCR beta V- and J-gene trimming.

Per germline, CDR1 SGHVS and CDR2 FNYEAQ. After removal of 5 bases from V and 3 bases from J, the junction contained 3 bases not matched to a gene. The length of the CDR3 is 13 residues. What was sequenced was PBMCs. This sequence was found in a woman between 40 and 55 years old in good health and CMV-seronegative. The V call is TRBV7-6, the J call TRBJ1-1; 7 bases fit TRBD1. The CDR3 coding sequence is TGTGCCAGCAGCAAAACAGGGGACACTGAAGCTTTCTTT. It specifies CASSKTGDTEAFF.